Following are 19 T cell receptor beta chains from one sample sequenced in a study of technical replicates of blood from several donors. The repertoire was sequenced with immunoSEQ multiplex PCR; TCRdb's copy has only in-frame clones and lacks some. The data contain 81,000 or so clones, 90% to 98% of them singletons. The specimen sequenced was T cells isolated from PBMCs. The receptors shown here come from a human donor in good health.

V gene TRBV5-1 combines with J gene TRBJ2-1; no clear D gene. Trimming removed 0 bases at V and 2 bases at J, with 6 bases between. Germline loops: CDR1 SGHRS, CDR2 YFSETQ. The CDR3 has 14 residues. The CDR3 region is CASSLEQTYNEQFF. In DNA, the CDR3 is TGCGCCAGCAGCTTGGAACAAACCTACAATGAGCAGTTCTTC.

V and J are TRBV9 and TRBJ2-3, with TRBD2 identical over 10 bases. V dropped 0 bases and J dropped 5; count of bases not matched to a gene: 6. From germline, CDR1 is SGDLS and CDR2 YYNGEE. The CDR3 is 16 residues long. DNA of the CDR3: TGTGCCAGCAGCGTAGCATCTAGCGGGAGTTTAGATACGCAGTATTTT. The encoded protein is CASSVASSGSLDTQYF.

This chain joins TRBV14 and TRBJ1-1; perhaps TRBD1 as D (5 bases). Germline lookup yields CDR1 SGHDN and CDR2 FVKESK. This CDR3 has 17 residues. Trimming pared 0 bases from V and 4 bases from J, leaving 18 bases between. CDR3 DNA: TGTGCCAGCAGCCAAGATGCCCCTCGGCGGAGGGGCACTGAAGCTTTCTTT. Translation: CASSQDAPRRRGTEAFF.

The chain joins TRBV7-9 to TRBJ1-3, with 8 positions matching TRBD1. Germline V gene lookup returns CDR1 SEHNR and CDR2 FQNEAQ (reference sequence). Trimming cost V 3 bases and J 4 bases; bases outside gene matches: 5. The CDR3 extends over 15 amino acids. CDR3 coding DNA: TGTGCCAGCAGCTTCGACAGGGGATCAGGAAACACCATATATTTT. It is translated as CASSFDRGSGNTIYF. Together with reference TRBV7-9 and TRBJ1-3, the CDR3 gives the full variable domain: DTGVSQNPRHKITKRGQNVTFRCDPISEHNRLYWYRQTLGQGPEFLTYFQNEAQLEKSRLLSDRFSAERPKGSFSTLEIQRTEQGDSAMYLCASSFDRGSGNTIYFGEGSWLTVV.

This rearrangement joins TRBV2 to TRBJ2-2; tentatively, D is TRBD1 (6 bases). V shed 6 bases and J shed 6 bases, with 8 bases lying between them. This CDR3 contains 12 residues. Germline V gives CDR1 SNHLY, CDR2 FYNNEI. In DNA form, the CDR3 reads TGTGCCAGCAGGACAGGATCCGGGGAGCTGTTTTTT. It yields the protein CASRTGSGELFF.

The chain recombines TRBV9 with TRBJ2-1; possibly TRBD2 for D (6 bases). The CDR3 runs to 16 residues. Trimming pared 0 bases from V and 5 bases from J, leaving 15 bases between. Germline values: CDR1 SGDLS, CDR2 YYNGEE. DNA for the CDR3: TGTGCCAGCAGCGTAGATAAGCGGGTCAAGGACAATGAGCAGTTCTTC. Encoded protein: CASSVDKRVKDNEQFF.

The V call is TRBV6-1, the J call TRBJ2-7; 8 bases are a match to TRBD2. The CDR3 length is 17 residues. V shed 3 bases, J shed 2 bases, and the junction held 12 bases outside the gene matches. CDR1 and CDR2 from the germline V gene are MNHNS and SASEGT. CDR3 region: CASSELASGFLAYEQYF. The CDR3 nucleotides read TGTGCCAGCAGTGAGTTGGCTAGCGGGTTCTTAGCCTACGAGCAGTACTTC.

The J gene is TRBJ2-7, the V gene TRBV10-3, with 8 positions matching TRBD1. V was clipped by 8 bases and J by 0 bases; unmatched bases: 3. This CDR3 region has 13 residues. CDR1 is ENHRY, CDR2 SYGVKD, per germline. The CDR3 loop reads CAIRTGISYEQYF. CDR3 nucleotides: TGTGCCATCCGGACAGGGATCTCCTACGAGCAGTACTTC.

This chain links TRBV25-1 with TRBJ1-4, with D possibly TRBD1 on 6 matching bases. CDR1 and CDR2 (germline): MGHDK, SYGVNS. This CDR3 has 17 amino acids. The V and J ends lost 3 bases and 8 bases respectively, with 22 bases between them. The CDR3 is CASSDPDRHFLEEKLFF. DNA of the CDR3: TGTGCCAGCAGTGACCCGGACAGACACTTTCTGGAAGAAAAACTGTTTTTT.

The chain carries TRBV6-5 and TRBJ1-2; 11 nucleotides line up with TRBD1. The trim removed 5 bases at V and 3 bases at J, leaving 5 bases unmatched. CDR1 is MNHEY, CDR2 SVGAGI, per germline. The CDR3 spans 15 residues. The DNA of the CDR3 is TGTGCCAGCAGTAGCCCGGGACAGGGGGACTATGGCTACACCTTC. Translation gives CASSSPGQGDYGYTF.

V is TRBV14 and J is TRBJ2-1, with 10 bases lining up with TRBD1. With V trimmed by 0 bases and J by 8 bases, 19 bases remained unmatched. This CDR3 contains 20 residues. Germline CDR1 reads SGHDN; CDR2 reads FVKESK. This CDR3 reads CASSQDRSWGDRGRRDEQFF. The CDR3 DNA sequence: TGTGCCAGCAGCCAAGATCGATCCTGGGGCGACAGGGGGCGCAGGGATGAGCAGTTCTTC.

This clone was seen once. J is TRBJ2-7 and V is TRBV10-3, with D unresolved. Trimming stripped 8 bases from V and 1 base from J, with 12 bases between. The CDR3 sequence is 13 residues long. The germline V gene has CDR1 ENHRY and CDR2 SYGVKD. The CDR3 loop is CAILGGDSYEQYF. The CDR3 DNA sequence: TGTGCCATCTTAGGCGGTGATTCCTACGAGCAGTACTTC.

The genes are TRBV5-4 and TRBJ1-1; D gene uncertain. This CDR3 region has 13 residues. The germline V gene has CDR1 SGHNT and CDR2 YYREEE (reference sequence). Trimming left V 0 bases short and J 1 base short, with 4 bases between. The CDR3 DNA reads as TGTGCCAGCAGCTTGGCAGGGAACACTGAAGCTTTCTTT. Translated, it gives CASSLAGNTEAFF.

This rearrangement joins TRBV7-2 to TRBJ1-1, with TRBD1 as a possible D gene (6 bases). CDR1 SGHTA and CDR2 FQGNSA come from the germline V gene. The CDR3 totals 13 residues. V was trimmed by 6 bases and J by 0 bases, leaving 8 bases between them. CDR3 sequence reads: CASRGQLNTEAFF. CDR3 coding DNA: TGTGCCAGCAGAGGACAGCTGAACACTGAAGCTTTCTTT.

J is TRBJ1-4 and V is TRBV6-1, with 9 bases identical to TRBD1. Trimming removed 5 bases from V and 14 bases from J; junction bases left unmatched: 3. This CDR3 spans 11 amino acids. Germline V gene sequence: CDR1 MNHNS, CDR2 SASEGT. CDR3 protein: CASSPDRGLFF. The CDR3 DNA sequence: TGTGCCAGCAGTCCTGACAGGGGGCTGTTTTTT.

The chain couples TRBV11-2 to TRBJ2-3; no reliable D call. Deletions cut 1 base from V and 4 bases from J, with 3 bases between. This CDR3 has 12 amino acids. Germline lookup yields CDR1 SGHAT and CDR2 FQNNGV. The DNA of the CDR3 is TGTGCCAGCAGCTTAGGAGCAGATACGCAGTATTTT. This sequence encodes CASSLGADTQYF.

The genes are TRBV7-9 and TRBJ1-4; no firm D call. The V end lost 2 bases, the J end lost 4 bases, and 5 bases lay between the germline ends. This CDR3 has 13 amino acids. Looked up from germline, CDR1 is SEHNR and CDR2 is FQNEAQ (reference sequence). CDR3 bases: TGTGCCAGCAGCTTATCCCATAATGAAAAACTGTTTTTT. It codes for CASSLSHNEKLFF.

The chain employs TRBV30 and TRBJ2-1; TRBD2 matches at 11 bases. CDR1 is GTSNPN, CDR2 SVGIG, per germline (reference sequence). With 0 bases clipped from V and 4 bases from J, the junction kept 2 bases outside the gene matches. The CDR3 is 15 residues long. In nucleotides, the CDR3 is TGTGCCTGGAGTGTTTTAGCGGGGGGGTACAATGAGCAGTTCTTC. Translation: CAWSVLAGGYNEQFF. The complete variable domain, with remaining parts taken from reference TRBV30 and TRBJ2-1, reads SQTIHQWPATLVQPVGSPLSLECTVEGTSNPNLYWYRQAAGRGLQLLFYSVGIGQISSEVPQNLSASRPQDRQFILSSKKLLLSDSGFYLCAWSVLAGGYNEQFFGPGTRLTVL.

The chain carries TRBV4-1 and TRBJ1-2, with D possibly being TRBD1 (5 bases). CDR1 and CDR2 from the germline V gene are MGHRA and YSYEKL. The CDR3 totals 16 residues. Trimming shortened V by 0 bases and J by 1 base, and 12 bases separated the two germline ends. The CDR3 DNA sequence: TGCGCCAGCAGCCAAGACCCTGCCCAGGGTAACTATGGCTACACCTTC. Its translation is CASSQDPAQGNYGYTF.